This TCR beta chain is drawn from a study of cytomegalovirus exposure and HLA in healthy donors. Broader study findings: HLA alleles were associated with 17,000 or so TCR beta sequences in a later analysis at 0.05 false discovery rate. Some TCR beta chains (roughly 160 of them) were listed as cytomegalovirus-associated.

The study ran its PCR with 60 Vbeta and 13 Jbeta primers. Profiling relied on immunoSEQ multiplex PCR, and the TCRdb table lists in-frame clones only, not all of them. This table holds about 120,000 clones, roughly 80% found once. Points on this clone: What it recognizes is unknown.

The junction had 5 bases not matched to a gene; V was cut back by 1 base and J by 4 bases. The length of the CDR3 is 15 residues. Germline CDR1 is MGHRA and CDR2 is YSYEKL. The source is a woman aged 18-29 years in good health and CMV-seronegative. The sample was PBMCs. The chain uses TRBV4-1 and TRBJ1-1; 8 nucleotides align to TRBD1. Here the CDR3 DNA reads TGCGCCAGCAGCCAAGGCGTAGGACAGGGCACTGAAGCTTTCTTT. This codes for CASSQGVGQGTEAFF.